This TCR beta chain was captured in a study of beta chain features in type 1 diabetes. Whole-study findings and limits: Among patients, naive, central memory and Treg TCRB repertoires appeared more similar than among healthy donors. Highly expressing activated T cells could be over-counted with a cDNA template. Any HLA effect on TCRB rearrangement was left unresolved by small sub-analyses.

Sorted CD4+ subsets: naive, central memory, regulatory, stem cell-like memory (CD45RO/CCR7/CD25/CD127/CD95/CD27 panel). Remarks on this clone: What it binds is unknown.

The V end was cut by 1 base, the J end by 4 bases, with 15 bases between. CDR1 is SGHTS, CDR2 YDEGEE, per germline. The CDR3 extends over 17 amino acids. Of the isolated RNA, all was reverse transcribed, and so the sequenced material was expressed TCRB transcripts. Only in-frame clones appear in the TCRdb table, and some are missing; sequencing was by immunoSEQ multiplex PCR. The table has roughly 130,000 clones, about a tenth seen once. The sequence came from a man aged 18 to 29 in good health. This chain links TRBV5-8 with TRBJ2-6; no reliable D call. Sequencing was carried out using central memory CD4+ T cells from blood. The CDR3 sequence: CASSLWAGRSGANVLTF. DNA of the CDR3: TGTGCCAGCAGCTTGTGGGCAGGAAGATCCGGGGCCAACGTCCTGACTTTC.